These 5 T cell receptor beta chains came from one sample sequenced in a study of blood T cell repertoires in COVID-19. Profiling relied on immunoSEQ multiplex PCR, and the TCRdb table lists in-frame clones only, not all of them. The table has 55,000 to 75,000 clones, roughly 77% seen once. The sample consisted of peripheral blood. Receptors originate from a woman aged 70 to 79 with acute or convalescent COVID-19.

There are many counts of this clone. This chain uses TRBV11-2 with TRBJ2-1; D is unresolved. V lost 1 base, J lost 10 bases, and 11 bases lay in between. The CDR3 runs to 13 residues. Germline V CDR1 and CDR2: SGHAT, FQNNGV. The CDR3 DNA reads as TGTGCCAGCAGCTTAGGTCCCGCCCGGGAGCAGTTCTTC. This gives the protein CASSLGPAREQFF.

CDR3 sequence reads: CASSLVGSGANVLTF. CDR3 sequence (DNA): TGTGCCAGCAGCTTAGTCGGGTCTGGGGCCAACGTCCTGACTTTC. The rearrangement joins TRBV7-9 to TRBJ2-6; D gene ambiguous. Per the germline V gene, CDR1 is SEHNR and CDR2 is FQNEAQ (reference sequence). CDR3 length: 15 amino acids. Between the trimmed V and J ends, which lost 1 base and 1 base, there was a span of 5 bases.

The chain joins TRBV19 to TRBJ2-2, with D possibly matching TRBD1 (5 bases). Germline loops: CDR1 LNHDA, CDR2 SQIVND (reference sequence). The V gene lost 8 bases and the J gene lost 4 bases, with 14 bases spanning the gap. This CDR3 has 14 residues. The CDR3 nucleotides are TGTGCCAGTGCGACAGACTTCGGCACCGGGGAGCTGTTTTTT. Its protein product is CASATDFGTGELFF. Variable domain in full (rest from reference TRBV19 and TRBJ2-2): DGGITQSPKYLFRKEGQNVTLSCEQNLNHDAMYWYRQDPGQGLRLIYYSQIVNDFQKGDIAEGYSVSREKKESFPLTVTSAQKNPTAFYLCASATDFGTGELFFGEGSRLTVL.

The V gene is TRBV27, the J gene TRBJ1-2; tentative D call: TRBD1 (6 bases). The germline CDR1 and CDR2 sequences are MNHEY and SMNVEV (reference sequence). V was pared by 7 bases and J by 9 bases, with 18 bases between. The length of the CDR3 is 13 residues. The CDR3 DNA reads TGTGCCAGCAAATTGAGACAGGATTCTCGCTACACCTTC. Its translation: CASKLRQDSRYTF.

CDR3 DNA sequence: TGTGCCAGCAGCCAAGGTGGTGGCTACTATGGCTACACCTTC. Its protein product is CASSQGGGYYGYTF. J is TRBJ1-2 and V is TRBV3-1 (or the pseudogene TRBV3-2); no firm D call. This CDR3 is built from 14 residues. V lost 1 base and J 3 bases, leaving 9 bases between the germline ends. CDR1 and CDR2 from the germline V gene are LGHDT and YNNKEL (reference sequence).